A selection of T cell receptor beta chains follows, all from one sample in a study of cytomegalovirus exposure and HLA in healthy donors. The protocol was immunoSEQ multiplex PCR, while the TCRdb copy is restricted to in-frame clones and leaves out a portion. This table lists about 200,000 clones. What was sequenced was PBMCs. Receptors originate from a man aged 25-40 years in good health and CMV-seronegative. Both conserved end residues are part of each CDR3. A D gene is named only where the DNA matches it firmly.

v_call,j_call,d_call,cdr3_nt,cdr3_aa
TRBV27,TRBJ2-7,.,TGTGCCAGCAGTTTATTCCCGGGAGTTAGTTACGAGCAGTACTTC,CASSLFPGVSYEQYF
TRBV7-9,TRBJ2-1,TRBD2,TGTGCCAGCAGAAGCGGGGGGGTGAATGAGCAGTTCTTC,CASRSGGVNEQFF
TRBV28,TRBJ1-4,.,TGTGCCACCAAAGTCCCAGGGTCTTTTGCAAAACTGTTTTTT,CATKVPGSFAKLFF
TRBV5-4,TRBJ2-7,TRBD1,TGTGCCAGCAGCTTGGCCGGGACAGGTCCCTACGAGCAGTACTTC,CASSLAGTGPYEQYF
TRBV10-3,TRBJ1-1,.,TGTGCCATCAGTGGGGGGCAGGGACCGAACACTGAAGCTTTCTTT,CAISGGQGPNTEAFF
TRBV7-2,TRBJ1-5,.,TGTGCCAGCAGCTTAGGTGGATACGGGGTTGGGCAGCCCCAGCATTTT,CASSLGGYGVGQPQHF
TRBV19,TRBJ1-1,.,TGTGCCAGTAGTATAGGCCCAGTGAACACTGAAGCTTTCTTT,CASSIGPVNTEAFF
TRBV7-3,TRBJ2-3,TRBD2,TGTGCCAGCAGCTTATCTAGCGGCGCAGATACGCAGTATTTT,CASSLSSGADTQYF
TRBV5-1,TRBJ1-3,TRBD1,TGCGCCAGCAGCTTACTTGGGACAGGGGAGATCCTGACTGGAAACACCATATATTTT,CASSLLGTGEILTGNTIYF
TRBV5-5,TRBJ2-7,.,TGTGCCAGCAGCTTTGACGGGAGTGGCTACGAGCAGTACTTC,CASSFDGSGYEQYF
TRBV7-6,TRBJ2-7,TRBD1,TGTGCCAGCAGCCAACCGGGACAGACCTACGAGCAGTACTTC,CASSQPGQTYEQYF